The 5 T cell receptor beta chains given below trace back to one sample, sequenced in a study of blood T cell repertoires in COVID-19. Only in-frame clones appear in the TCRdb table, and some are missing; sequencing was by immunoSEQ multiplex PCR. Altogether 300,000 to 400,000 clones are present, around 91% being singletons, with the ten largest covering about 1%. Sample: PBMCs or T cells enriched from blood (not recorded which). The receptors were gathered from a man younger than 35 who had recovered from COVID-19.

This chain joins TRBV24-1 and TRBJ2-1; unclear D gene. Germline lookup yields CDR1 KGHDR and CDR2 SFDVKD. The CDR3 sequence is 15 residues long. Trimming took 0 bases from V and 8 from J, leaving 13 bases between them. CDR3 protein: CATSDLPGTVDEQFF. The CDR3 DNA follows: TGTGCCACCAGTGATTTGCCGGGTACGGTGGATGAGCAGTTCTTC.

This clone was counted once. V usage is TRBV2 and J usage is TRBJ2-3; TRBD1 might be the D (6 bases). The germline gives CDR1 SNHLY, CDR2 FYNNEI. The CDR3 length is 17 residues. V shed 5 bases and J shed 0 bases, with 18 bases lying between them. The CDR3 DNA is TGTGCCAGCAGTCCTGATGCAGGGGTGGTTAGCACAGATACGCAGTATTTT. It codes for CASSPDAGVVSTDTQYF.

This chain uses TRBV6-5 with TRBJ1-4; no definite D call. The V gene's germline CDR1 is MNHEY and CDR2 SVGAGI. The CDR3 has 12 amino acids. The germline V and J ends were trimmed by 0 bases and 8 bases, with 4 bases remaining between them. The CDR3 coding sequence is TGTGCCAGCAGTTACTCGCAGGAAAAACTGTTTTTT. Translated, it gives CASSYSQEKLFF.

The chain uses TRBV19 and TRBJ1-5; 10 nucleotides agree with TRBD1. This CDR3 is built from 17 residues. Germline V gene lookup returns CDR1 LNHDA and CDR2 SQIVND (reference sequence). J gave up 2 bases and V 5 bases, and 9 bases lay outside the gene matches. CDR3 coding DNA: TGTGCCAGTAGTCTAATACGACAGGGGGCTGGCAATCAGCCCCAGCATTTT. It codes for CASSLIRQGAGNQPQHF.

Written as DNA, the CDR3 is TGTGCCAGCAGCCATTCCGGAAGGGGTAGCAATCAGCCCCAGCATTTT. This translates into CASSHSGRGSNQPQHF. The V and J genes are TRBV5-6 and TRBJ1-5; tentatively, D is TRBD1 (5 bases). The V and J ends lost 4 bases and 0 bases respectively, with 14 bases between them. This CDR3 is 16 amino acids long. Germline CDR1 SGHDT, CDR2 YYEEEE.